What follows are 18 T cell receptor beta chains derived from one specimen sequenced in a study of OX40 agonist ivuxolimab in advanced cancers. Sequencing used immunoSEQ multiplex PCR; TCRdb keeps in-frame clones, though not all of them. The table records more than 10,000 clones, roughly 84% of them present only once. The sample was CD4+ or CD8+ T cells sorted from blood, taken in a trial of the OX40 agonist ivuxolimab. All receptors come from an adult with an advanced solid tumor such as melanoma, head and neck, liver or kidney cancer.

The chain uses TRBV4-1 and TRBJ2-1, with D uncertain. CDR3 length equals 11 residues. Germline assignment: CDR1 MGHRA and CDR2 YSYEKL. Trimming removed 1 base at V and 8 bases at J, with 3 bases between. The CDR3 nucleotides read TGCGCCAGCAGCCAAGTGCATGAGCAGTTCTTC. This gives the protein CASSQVHEQFF.

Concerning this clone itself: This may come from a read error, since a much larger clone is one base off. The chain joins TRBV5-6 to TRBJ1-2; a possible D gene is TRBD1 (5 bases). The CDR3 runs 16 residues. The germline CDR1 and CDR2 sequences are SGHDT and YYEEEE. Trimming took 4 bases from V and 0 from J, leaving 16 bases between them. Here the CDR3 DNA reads TGTGCCAGCAGCGGGGACTCTTCAGCGGCTAACTATGGCTACACCTTC. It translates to CASSGDSSAANYGYTF.

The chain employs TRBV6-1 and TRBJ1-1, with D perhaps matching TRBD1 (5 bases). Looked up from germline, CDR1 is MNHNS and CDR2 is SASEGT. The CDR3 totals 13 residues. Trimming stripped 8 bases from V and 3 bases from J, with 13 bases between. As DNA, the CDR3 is TGTGCCAGCCAACCATCAGGGTACACTGAAGCTTTCTTT. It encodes CASQPSGYTEAFF.

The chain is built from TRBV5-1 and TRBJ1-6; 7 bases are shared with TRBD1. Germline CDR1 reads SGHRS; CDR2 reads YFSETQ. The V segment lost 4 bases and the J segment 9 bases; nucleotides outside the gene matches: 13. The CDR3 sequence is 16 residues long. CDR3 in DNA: TGCGCCAGCAGCCAAGATCCCGGGACAGTTGTTTCACCCCTCCACTTT. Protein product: CASSQDPGTVVSPLHF.

The CDR3 sequence: CASSDQWSDTQYF. CDR3 coding DNA: TGTGCCAGCAGTGATCAGTGGTCAGATACGCAGTATTTT. The chain carries TRBV2 and TRBJ2-3; D call uncertain. In germline, CDR1 is SNHLY, CDR2 FYNNEI. V was clipped by 3 bases and J by 4 bases, with 8 bases between them. This CDR3 comprises 13 residues. Full variable domain (missing parts from reference TRBV2 and TRBJ2-3): EPEVTQTPSHQVTQMGQEVILRCVPISNHLYFYWYRQILGQKVEFLVSFYNNEISEKSEIFDDQFSVERPDGSNFTLKIRSTKLEDSAMYFCASSDQWSDTQYFGPGTRLTVL.

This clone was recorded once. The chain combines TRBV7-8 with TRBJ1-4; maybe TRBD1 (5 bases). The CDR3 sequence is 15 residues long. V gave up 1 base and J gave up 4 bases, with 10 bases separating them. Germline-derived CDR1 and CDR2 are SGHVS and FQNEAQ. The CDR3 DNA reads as TGTGCCAGCAGCTTAGGCGACAGCCTTAATGAAAAACTGTTTTTT. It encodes CASSLGDSLNEKLFF.

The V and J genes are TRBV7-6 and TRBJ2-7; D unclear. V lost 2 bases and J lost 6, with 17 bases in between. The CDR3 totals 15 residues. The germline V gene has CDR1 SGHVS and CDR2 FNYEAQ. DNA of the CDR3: TGTGCCAGCAGCTTAATGGCAGAATCCTACGTCGAGCAGTACTTC. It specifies CASSLMAESYVEQYF. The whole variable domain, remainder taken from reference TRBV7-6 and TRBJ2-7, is GAGVSQSPRYKVTKRGQDVALRCDPISGHVSLYWYRQALGQGPEFLTYFNYEAQQDKSGLPNDRFSAERPEGSISTLTIQRTEQRDSAMYRCASSLMAESYVEQYFGPGTRLTVT.

CDR3 sequence: CASSPGTLEQFF. CDR3 bases: TGTGCCAGCAGCCCCGGGACTCTTGAGCAGTTCTTC. The chain employs TRBV7-9 and TRBJ2-1, with D possibly being TRBD2 (6 bases). This CDR3 has 12 amino acids. Trimming left V 5 bases short and J 9 bases short, with 11 bases between. CDR1 is SEHNR and CDR2 is FQNEAQ in the germline V gene (reference sequence).

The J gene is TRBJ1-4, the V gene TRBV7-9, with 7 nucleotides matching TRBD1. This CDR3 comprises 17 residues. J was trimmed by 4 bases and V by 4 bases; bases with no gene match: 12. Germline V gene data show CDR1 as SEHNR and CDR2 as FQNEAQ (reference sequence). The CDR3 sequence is CASSSPGQGVYNEKLFF. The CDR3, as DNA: TGTGCCAGCAGCTCCCCCGGTCAGGGGGTTTATAATGAAAAACTGTTTTTT. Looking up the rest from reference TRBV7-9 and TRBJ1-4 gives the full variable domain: DTGVSQNPRHKITKRGQNVTFRCDPISEHNRLYWYRQTLGQGPEFLTYFQNEAQLEKSRLLSDRFSAERPKGSFSTLEIQRTEQGDSAMYLCASSSPGQGVYNEKLFFGSGTQLSVL.

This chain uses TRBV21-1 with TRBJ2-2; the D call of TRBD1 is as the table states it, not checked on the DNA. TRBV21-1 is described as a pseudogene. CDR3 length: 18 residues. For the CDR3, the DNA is TGTGCCAGCAGCAAATGTTGGAACGAGGGACAACCACACCGGGGAGCTGTTTTT. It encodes CASSKCWNEGQPHRGAVF.

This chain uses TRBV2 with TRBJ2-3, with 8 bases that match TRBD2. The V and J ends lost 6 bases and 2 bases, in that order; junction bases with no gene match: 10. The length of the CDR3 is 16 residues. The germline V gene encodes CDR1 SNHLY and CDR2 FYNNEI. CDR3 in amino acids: CASSPFPGGITDTQYF. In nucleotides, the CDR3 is TGTGCCAGCAGCCCCTTTCCGGGGGGGATCACAGATACGCAGTATTTT.

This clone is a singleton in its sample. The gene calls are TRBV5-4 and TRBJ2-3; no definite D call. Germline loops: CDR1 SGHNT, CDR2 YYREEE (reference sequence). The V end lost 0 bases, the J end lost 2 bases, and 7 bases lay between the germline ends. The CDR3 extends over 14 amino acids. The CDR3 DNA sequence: TGTGCCAGCAGCTTGGCGTCTGTCACAGATACGCAGTATTTT. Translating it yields CASSLASVTDTQYF.

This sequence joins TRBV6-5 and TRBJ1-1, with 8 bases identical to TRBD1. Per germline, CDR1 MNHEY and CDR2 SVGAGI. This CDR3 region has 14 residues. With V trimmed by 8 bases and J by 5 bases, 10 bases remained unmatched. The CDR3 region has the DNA TGTGCCAGCGGAGACCGGGACAGGTTTACTGAAGCTTTCTTT. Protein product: CASGDRDRFTEAFF.

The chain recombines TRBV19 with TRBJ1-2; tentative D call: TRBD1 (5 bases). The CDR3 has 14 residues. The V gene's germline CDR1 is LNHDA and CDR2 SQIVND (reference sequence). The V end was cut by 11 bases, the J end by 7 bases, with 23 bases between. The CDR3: CAASQGPSRGGYTF. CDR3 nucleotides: TGTGCCGCCTCCCAGGGCCCGTCAAGGGGTGGCTACACCTTC.

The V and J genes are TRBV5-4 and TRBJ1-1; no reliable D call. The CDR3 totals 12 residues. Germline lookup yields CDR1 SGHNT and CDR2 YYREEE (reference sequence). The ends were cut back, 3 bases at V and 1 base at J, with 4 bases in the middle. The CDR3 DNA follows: TGTGCCAGCAGCTGGGAGAACACTGAAGCTTTCTTT. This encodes CASSWENTEAFF. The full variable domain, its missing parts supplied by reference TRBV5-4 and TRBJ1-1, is ETGVTQSPTHLIKTRGQQVTLRCSSQSGHNTVSWYQQALGQGPQFIFQYYREEENGRGNFPPRFSGLQFPNYSSELNVNALELDDSALYLCASSWENTEAFFGQGTRLTVV.

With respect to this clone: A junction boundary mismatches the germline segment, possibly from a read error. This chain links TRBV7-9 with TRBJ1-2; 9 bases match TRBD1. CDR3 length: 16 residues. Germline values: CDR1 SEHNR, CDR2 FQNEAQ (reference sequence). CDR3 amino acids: CASSKTTGGRRYGHTF. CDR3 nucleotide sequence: TGTGCCAGCAGCAAAACGACAGGGGGTCGCCGCTATGGCCACACCTTC.

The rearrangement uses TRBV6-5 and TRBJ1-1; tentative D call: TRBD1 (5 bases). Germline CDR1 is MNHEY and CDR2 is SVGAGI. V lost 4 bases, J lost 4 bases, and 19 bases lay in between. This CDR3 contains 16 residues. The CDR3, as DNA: TGTGCCAGCAGTTCCTCCGACAGCGCTGAAGGCACTGAAGCTTTCTTT. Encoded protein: CASSSSDSAEGTEAFF.

The CDR3 sequence: CASSPGTAVGYTF. For the CDR3, the DNA is TGCGCCAGCAGCCCGGGGACAGCGGTTGGCTACACCTTC. This chain links TRBV5-1 with TRBJ1-2; 7 nucleotides agree with TRBD1. The CDR3 is made up of 13 amino acids. CDR1 and CDR2 from the germline V gene are SGHRS and YFSETQ. With 4 bases clipped from V and 7 bases from J, the junction kept 7 bases outside the gene matches.